This T cell receptor beta chain was sequenced for a study of a mutant IDH1 vaccine in newly diagnosed glioma. The wider study: Investigators started vaccination 4-6 weeks after radiotherapy alone, or with temozolomide cycles.

The CDR3 consists of 17 residues. CDR1 and CDR2 (germline): SGHDT, YYEEEE. Trimming removed 2 bases at V and 5 bases at J, with 23 bases between. In the case of this clone: As yet, its antigen is unknown.

Time point given: week 5, during vaccination. Each dose of the vaccine consisted of 300 ug of mutant IDH1 20-mer peptide, with topical imiquimod. Profiling relied on immunoSEQ multiplex PCR, and the TCRdb table lists in-frame clones only, not all of them. In the table there are 30,000 to 35,000 clones, 45% to 70% of which are singletons. The chain recombines TRBV5-6 with TRBJ2-7; a weak D match, TRBD1 (6 bases). This clonotype was obtained from a woman between 18 and 30 years old with glioma. This specimen was PBMCs, taken from a glioma patient whose treatment included an IDH1 peptide vaccine. The CDR3 spells CASSLQGKDSRANEQYF. In DNA, the CDR3 is TGTGCCAGCAGCTTACAGGGAAAAGATAGCAGAGCTAACGAGCAGTACTTC.